This entry features one TCR beta chain sequence. Its antigen is not known. These data come from a study of T cell clones after liver transplantation. General observations from the study: Migration into the graft, not deletion, may explain lost graft donor-reactive T cells.

The repertoire was sequenced with immunoSEQ multiplex PCR; TCRdb's copy has only in-frame clones and lacks some. Of roughly 73,000 clones in the sample, 80% are singletons; the top ten hold 0.45% to 0.65%. V dropped 8 bases and J dropped 2; count of bases not matched to a gene: 6. The CDR3 is 13 amino acids. Looked up from germline, CDR1 is SGDLS and CDR2 is YYNGEE. The input for sequencing was CD4+ T cells from blood, taken before liver transplant. The rearrangement links TRBV9 to TRBJ1-1, with TRBD1 matching over 7 bases. The TCR originated in a human donor who received a liver transplant. CDR3 residues: CARMDRSNTEAFF. The CDR3 DNA reads as TGTGCCAGAATGGACAGGAGCAACACTGAAGCTTTCTTT.